This TCR beta chain derives from a study of blood T cell repertoires in COVID-19. On the study more broadly: The United States, Italy and Spain provided the acute and convalescent COVID-19 samples. Nucleic acid was either cDNA or gDNA, and it came from T cells, B-cell-depleted T cells, or PBMCs.

Authors' methods: Nucleated cell counts were estimated from reference gene primer amplification. The protocol was immunoSEQ multiplex PCR, while the TCRdb copy is restricted to in-frame clones and leaves out a portion. V and J calls and clone size come straight from that table; D and trimming were deduced from the DNA. The sample shows approximately 21,000 clones, more than 65% of them seen only once. Germline CDR1 and CDR2: SEHNR and FQNEAQ (reference sequence). Trimming pared 4 bases from V and 4 bases from J, leaving 10 bases between. The CDR3 length is 13 residues. This TCR came from a man at least 80 years old with acute or convalescent COVID-19. The specimen was peripheral blood. This chain connects TRBV7-9 to TRBJ1-1; maybe TRBD1 (6 bases). The CDR3: CASSSGTITEAFF. CDR3 nucleotides: TGTGCCAGCAGCTCCGGGACAATCACTGAAGCTTTCTTT. The variable domain in full, completed from reference TRBV7-9 and TRBJ1-1, reads DTGVSQNPRHKITKRGQNVTFRCDPISEHNRLYWYRQTLGQGPEFLTYFQNEAQLEKSRLLSDRFSAERPKGSFSTLEIQRTEQGDSAMYLCASSSGTITEAFFGQGTRLTVV.